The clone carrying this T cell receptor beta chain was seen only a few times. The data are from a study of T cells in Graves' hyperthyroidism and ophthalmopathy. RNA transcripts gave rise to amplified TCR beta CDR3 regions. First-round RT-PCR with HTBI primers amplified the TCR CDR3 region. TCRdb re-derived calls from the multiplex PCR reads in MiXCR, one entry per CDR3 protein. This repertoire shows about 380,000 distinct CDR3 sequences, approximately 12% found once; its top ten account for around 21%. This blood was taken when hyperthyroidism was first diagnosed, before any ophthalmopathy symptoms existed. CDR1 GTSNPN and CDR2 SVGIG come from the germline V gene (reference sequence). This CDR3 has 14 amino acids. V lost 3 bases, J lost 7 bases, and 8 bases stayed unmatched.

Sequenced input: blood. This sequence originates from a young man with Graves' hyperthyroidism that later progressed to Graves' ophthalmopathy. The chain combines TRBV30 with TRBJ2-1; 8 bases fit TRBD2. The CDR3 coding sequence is TGTGCCTGGAGAGATACGGGGGGGTCTAATGAGCAGTTCTTC. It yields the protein CAWRDTGGSNEQFF.